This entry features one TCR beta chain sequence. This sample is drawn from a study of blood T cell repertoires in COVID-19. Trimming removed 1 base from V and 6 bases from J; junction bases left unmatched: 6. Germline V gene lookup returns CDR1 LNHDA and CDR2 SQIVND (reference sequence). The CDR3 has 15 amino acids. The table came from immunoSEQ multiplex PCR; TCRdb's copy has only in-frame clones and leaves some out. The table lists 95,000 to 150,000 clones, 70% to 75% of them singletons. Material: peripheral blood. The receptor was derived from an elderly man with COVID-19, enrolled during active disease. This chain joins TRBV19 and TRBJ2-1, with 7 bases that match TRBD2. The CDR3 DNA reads TGTGCCAGTAGTATAGTGGGAGGGCCTAGCAATGAGCAGTTCTTC. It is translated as CASSIVGGPSNEQFF.